Each of the 8 T cell receptor beta chains below was sequenced from the same sample in a study of CD8 T cells in ankylosing spondylitis. One entry per CDR3 protein results from TCRdb running MiXCR on the 5' RACE reads. The sample yields 250,000 to 350,000 distinct CDR3 sequences, around 20% seen once. The specimen was blood, either unsorted or a sorted T cell fraction (not recorded which). The receptors come from a male donor with ankylosing spondylitis or in good health (not recorded which).

The rearrangement uses TRBV18 and TRBJ2-1; 8 positions match TRBD2. The CDR3 covers 16 residues. Unmatched junction bases numbered 13, after V lost 2 bases and J lost 10 bases. Germline V lookup: CDR1 KGHSH, CDR2 LQKENI. The chain's CDR3 is CASSPFSGSAGGEQFF. For the CDR3, the DNA is TGTGCCAGCTCACCATTCTCAGGGAGTGCGGGGGGAGAGCAGTTCTTC.

This clonotype was detected a few times. The chain couples TRBV28 to TRBJ2-7; 11 nucleotides match TRBD1. With V trimmed by 5 bases and J by 3 bases, 12 bases remained unmatched. Germline CDR1 and CDR2: MDHEN and SYDVKM. The CDR3 extends over 17 amino acids. Written as DNA, the CDR3 is TGTGCCAGCAGTCCGGGACAGGGGGTATCCGTAAACTACGAGCAGTACGTC. It encodes CASSPGQGVSVNYEQYV.

V and J are TRBV2 and TRBJ2-3, with 10 nucleotides matching TRBD2. This CDR3 has 16 amino acids. The V gene end was trimmed by 5 bases and the J gene end by 0 bases; junction bases not matched to a gene: 5. Germline CDR1 SNHLY, CDR2 FYNNEI. CDR3 DNA sequence: TGTGCCAGCAGTAAAAATAGCGGGAGGAGCACAGATACGCAGTATTTT. Translated: CASSKNSGRSTDTQYF. Full variable domain (remainder filled in from reference TRBV2 and TRBJ2-3): EPEVTQTPSHQVTQMGQEVILRCVPISNHLYFYWYRQILGQKVEFLVSFYNNEISEKSEIFDDQFSVERPDGSNFTLKIRSTKLEDSAMYFCASSKNSGRSTDTQYFGPGTRLTVL.

Only a few counts were recorded for this clonotype. The chain employs TRBV20-1 and TRBJ2-3, with 16 bases fitting TRBD2. Looked up from germline, CDR1 is DFQATT and CDR2 is SNEGSKA (reference sequence). There are 19 residues in the CDR3. Trimming cost V 3 bases and J 4 bases; bases outside gene matches: 13. This CDR3 is CSASGGWGTSGGAPDTQYF. The CDR3 DNA follows: TGCAGTGCTAGCGGAGGGTGGGGGACTAGCGGGGGGGCCCCAGATACGCAGTATTTT.

This clonotype was counted many times. The chain carries TRBV6-1 and TRBJ2-3; D might be TRBD1 (5 bases). This CDR3 has 13 amino acids. The germline gives CDR1 MNHNS, CDR2 SASEGT. V gave up 5 bases and J gave up 2 bases, with 8 bases separating them. Written as DNA, the CDR3 is TGTGCCAGCAGTAGGACATTCACAGATACGCAGTATTTT. It translates to CASSRTFTDTQYF.

The V gene is TRBV4-1, the J gene TRBJ1-1; D is uncertain. With 4 bases removed from V and 0 bases from J, the gap between germline ends came to 15 bases. Germline CDR1 and CDR2: MGHRA and YSYEKL. The CDR3 spans 16 residues. The CDR3 coding sequence is TGCGCCAGCAGCCTCCAATGGCGCGGGCTGAACACTGAAGCTTTCTTT. It is translated as CASSLQWRGLNTEAFF.

The chain links TRBV2 to TRBJ2-7; 7 bases are shared with TRBD1. Losses at the gene ends were 6 bases for V and 4 bases for J; bases not matched to a gene: 9. The length of the CDR3 is 14 residues. Germline CDR1 and CDR2: SNHLY and FYNNEI. As DNA, the CDR3 is TGTGCCAGCAGCGTGGACAGGACGACTTACGAGCAGTACGTC. It encodes CASSVDRTTYEQYV.

This clonotype was counted a few times. This rearrangement joins TRBV20-1 to TRBJ2-3, with a possible D match to TRBD2 (6 bases). This CDR3 comprises 13 residues. Trimming left V 3 bases short and J 2 bases short, with 9 bases between. Germline V lookup: CDR1 DFQATT, CDR2 SNEGSKA (reference sequence). CDR3 loop: CSASGGDTDTQYF. The CDR3, as DNA: TGCAGTGCTAGCGGGGGAGACACAGATACGCAGTATTTT.